The text below deals with one TCR beta chain. This clonotype was seen repeatedly, ten times or more. Its antigen target is currently unknown. Base qualities were left out, and no much larger clone turns up one base away. The data were obtained in a study of low-dose radiotherapy and immunotherapy resistance in tumors (dated by TCRdb to 2022 to 2024). A note on the overall study: Cohort 1 received 0.5 Gy per fraction every 2 weeks, with a prescribed total PTV dose of 6.5 Gy. Patients in Cohort 2 were given 1 Gy per fraction every two weeks, for a total of 13 Gy across 26 weeks. Nivolumab was administered intravenously as a 240 mg flat dose every two weeks, and ipilimumab was administered intravenously at 1 mg/kg every six weeks. Cyclophosphamide 200 mg/m2 was given intravenously every two weeks, one day before each radiation and immunotherapy administration. Starting on cycle 1 day 1, patients took 300 mg of aspirin by mouth once daily for four cycles. The trial did not randomize participants into treatment groups. Eight patients were included in the translational analysis: three from the first dose cohort and the first five from the second dose cohort.

This specimen's time point label, per the study, means: before trial treatment. Donors were enrolled in RACIN, a single-arm phase I dose-escalation trial in which nivolumab, ipilimumab, aspirin, low-dose cyclophosphamide and low-dose radiotherapy were combined. Patients with advanced, TIL-negative solid tumors were considered eligible. Sequencing relied on an Illumina HiSeq 2500. To make first-strand cDNA, Superscript III was used along with a set of TRAV- and TRBV-specific primers so that both the TCRalpha and TCRbeta chains were covered. TCRs were amplified for about 22 PCR cycles with Phusion, using a constant-region primer paired with the adapter attached to the V primers. The isolated mRNA was amplified using the MessageAmp II aRNA Amplification Kit, with in vitro transcription performed for less than 20 hours at 37 degrees C. mRNA for TCR sequencing was isolated with the Dynabeads mRNA DIRECT Purification Kit. Indexed Illumina adapters were added in a second approximately 26-cycle Phusion PCR, and the resulting products were purified with AMPure XP beads. Under the source paper's analysis protocol: Using custom Perl scripts, TCR sequences encoding the same protein were pooled, out-of-frame sequences were removed, and the abundance of each clonotype was computed. The analysis excluded TCR sequences that were supported by just one read. Repertoire metrics included Shannon entropy, Gini index, clonality, richness, and frequency of TCRs shared between repertoires. TCRdb reprocessing: public reads trimmed at Q25 with fastp, clones called with MiXCR, in-frame beta chains kept. Every distinct CDR3 protein forms one entry, paired with its most common genes and DNA. In this record, the V and J calls reflect TCRdb's handling and not the investigators' own analysis. Across this sample there are roughly 76,000 distinct CDR3 sequences, with approximately 17% seen only once. The ten largest account for roughly 6% of the sample.

CDR1 and CDR2, per the germline V gene, are SGHDN and FVKESK. V trim: 5 bases; J trim: 4 bases; unmatched bases: 11. The CDR3 numbers 16 residues from cysteine through phenylalanine. Only the CDR3 part of the read is kept: 48 bases, read in frame from the first base. The material sequenced was PBMCs, taken before treatment. The rearrangement combines TRBV14 with TRBJ2-3; TRBD2 fits 8 bases in the junction. The clonotype originates from a male donor with prostate cancer. The CDR3 is CASSIQSGSAADTQYF. The DNA sequence is as follows: TGTGCCAGCAGCATACAAAGCGGGAGTGCGGCAGATACGCAGTATTTT.